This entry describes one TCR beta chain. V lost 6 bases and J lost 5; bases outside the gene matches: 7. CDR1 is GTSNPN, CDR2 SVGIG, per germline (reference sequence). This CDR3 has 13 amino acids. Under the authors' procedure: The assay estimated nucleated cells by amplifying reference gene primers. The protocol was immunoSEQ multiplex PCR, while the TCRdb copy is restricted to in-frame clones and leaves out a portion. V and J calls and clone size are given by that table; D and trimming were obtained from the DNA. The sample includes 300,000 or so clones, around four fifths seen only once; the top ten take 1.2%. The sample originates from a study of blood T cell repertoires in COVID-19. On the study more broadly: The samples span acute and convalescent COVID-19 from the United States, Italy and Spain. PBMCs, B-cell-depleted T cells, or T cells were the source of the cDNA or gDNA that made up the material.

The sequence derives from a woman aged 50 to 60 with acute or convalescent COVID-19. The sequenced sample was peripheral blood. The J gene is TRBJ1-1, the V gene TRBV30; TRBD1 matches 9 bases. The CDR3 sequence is CACWDRVWTEAFF. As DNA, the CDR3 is TGTGCCTGTTGGGACAGGGTATGGACTGAAGCTTTCTTT.